This entry describes one T cell receptor (beta chain). This clonotype was observed at least ten times. No antigen is known for it. No much larger clone is present one base from it, and per-base qualities are unavailable. The treatment or condition label for this specimen denotes: allogeneic hematopoietic cell transplantation with graft depleted of TCRalphabeta T cells and CD19 B cells. The transplant recipients were children given TCRalphabeta/CD19-depleted allogeneic hematopoietic cell grafts. These data come from a study of T-cell reconstitution after alpha-beta-depleted transplantation in children listed by TCRdb under 2016. In terms of the full investigation: Using TCR repertoire profiling, the study followed T-cell immune reconstitution in a quantitative way in children after TCRalphabeta/CD19-depleted allogeneic hematopoietic cell transplantation. The full study reports these points: Over the following months the frequencies of hyperexpanded clones went down, and after one year T-cell counts and TCRbeta diversity were mostly credited to newly produced T cells. In some patients, the high TCRbeta diversity seen at day 60 was put down to recipient T cells and intrathymic progenitors that had survived conditioning. Apparently early alphabetaT-cell count recovery about two months after transplant reportedly relied on only several hundred rapidly expanded clones derived from non-depleted graft cells.

The method behind the library was PCR. The sequencer listed for this sample is Illumina HiSeq 2500. TCR library preparation used molecular barcoding, with unique molecular identifiers applied to normalize quantification of the TCRbeta repertoire. TCRdb reworked the public reads: Q25 trimming with fastp, MiXCR clone assembly, productive beta chains retained. Every CDR3 protein is listed once, alongside the most common genes and DNA of its rows. Counted in this sample were 100,000 to 150,000 distinct CDR3 sequences; 23% of them appeared once. The ten largest clones capture approximately 10% of the sample. The sample consisted of PBMCs, mostly from graft donor cells, taken 180 days after TCRalphabeta/CD19-depleted stem cell transplant. The clonotype comes from a male patient between 2 and 10 years old who had a stem cell transplant for chronic granulomatous disease, so the T cells may come from the graft donor.

At the DNA level, the sequence is TGCGCCAGCAGCCTCGAGTTAGGTGTGACTGAAGCTTTCTTT. This encodes CASSLELGVTEAFF. This sequence uses TRBV4-3 and TRBJ1-1; too little of a D gene remains to name it. Based on the germline V gene, the CDR1 and CDR2 sequences are LGHNA and YSLEER. Counted from cysteine to phenylalanine, this CDR3 has 14 amino acids. The CDR3 DNA has 42 bases and is translated from base 1. V loses 4 bases of germline sequence and J loses 5 bases, and the interval between the two ends is 14 bases.